These 12 T cell receptor beta chains were sequenced from one sample in a study of molecular identifiers for immune sequencing clone quantification. TCRdb independently ran MiXCR on the PCR reads; one entry per CDR3 protein. The sample has about 35,000 distinct CDR3 sequences; approximately 19% are singletons. The sample taken for sequencing was naive CD8+ T cells from blood, with Jurkat cell RNA spiked in. Subset denoted: FACS-sorted CD8+CD4-CCR7+CD45RA+ naive T cells. The source is a human donor in good health. Some libraries in this study had Jurkat cell RNA spiked in.

This clonotype was observed at least ten times. This chain uses TRBV6-5 with TRBJ2-7; TRBD1 agrees at 9 bases. The CDR3 is 15 residues long. CDR1 is MNHEY and CDR2 is SVGAGI in the germline V gene. After removal of 5 bases from V and 4 bases from J, the junction contained 9 bases not matched to a gene. CDR3: CASSARDRDEYEQYF. The CDR3 nucleotides are TGTGCCAGCAGTGCCCGGGACAGGGATGAGTACGAGCAGTACTTC.

This clonotype was found many times. The J gene is TRBJ2-1, the V gene TRBV3-1; 11 bases are a match to TRBD2. Per germline, CDR1 LGHDT and CDR2 YNNKEL (reference sequence). V lost 0 bases to trimming and J lost 9 bases; unmatched junction nucleotides: 13. CDR3 size: 18 residues. The CDR3 loop is CASSQDPVGSGRAGEQFF. The CDR3 DNA reads TGTGCCAGCAGCCAAGACCCCGTTGGTAGCGGGAGGGCCGGTGAGCAGTTCTTC.

Note on this clonotype: A read error may be the cause here, since a much bigger clone is one base away. The chain carries TRBV7-9 and TRBJ2-7; 11 bases match TRBD1. J gave up 5 bases and V 1 base, and 4 bases lay outside the gene matches. This CDR3 spans 15 amino acids. Germline V lookup: CDR1 SEHNR, CDR2 FQNEAQ (reference sequence). The CDR3 bases are TGTGCCAGCAGCTTAGTTGGACAGGGGGCCCACGAGCAGTACTTC. It is translated as CASSLVGQGAHEQYF.

This clonotype showed up just a few times. The J gene is TRBJ1-1, the V gene TRBV27, with a possible D match to TRBD1 (6 bases). Germline V gene sequence: CDR1 MNHEY, CDR2 SMNVEV (reference sequence). This CDR3 comprises 14 residues. Trimming shortened V by 5 bases and J by 2 bases, and 12 bases separated the two germline ends. The CDR3 spells CASSLQTGNTEAFF. The CDR3 DNA reads TGTGCCAGCAGTCTCCAGACAGGAAACACTGAAGCTTTCTTT.

There are many counts of this clonotype. The chain uses TRBV27 and TRBJ2-7; 13 bases align to TRBD2. Germline CDR1 reads MNHEY; CDR2 reads SMNVEV (reference sequence). The V and J ends lost 6 bases and 6 bases, in that order; junction bases with no gene match: 5. This CDR3 has 14 residues. As DNA, the CDR3 is TGTGCCAGCAGCCCCGGGACTAGCGGGATCGAGCAGTACTTC. Its translation: CASSPGTSGIEQYF.

To note about this clonotype: A much larger clonotype is one base distant, so this may be a read error. The DNA is left out, because the CDR3 cannot be placed on it with certainty; the CDR3 is given as TCRdb lists it. This sequence joins TRBV7-9 and TRBJ1-3; no check of the table's D call, TRBD1, against the DNA was made. The CDR3 spans 14 residues, counting both ends. Per the germline V gene, CDR1 is SEHNR and CDR2 is FQNEAQ (reference sequence). CDR3 region: CASSLVAGGNTICF.

Comment on this clonotype: With a much larger clone just one base away, this may be a read error. J is TRBJ1-2 and V is TRBV3-1, with D tentatively TRBD1 (5 bases). The length of the CDR3 is 15 residues. The V gene lost 0 bases and the J gene lost 3 bases, with 11 bases spanning the gap. From germline, CDR1 is LGHDT and CDR2 YNNKEL (reference sequence). The CDR3, as DNA: TGTGCCAGCAGCCAAGAGCCCCTGGGGCACTATGGCTACACCTTC. Its protein is CASSQEPLGHYGYTF.

This clonotype was detected ten times or more. CDR3 DNA sequence: TGTGCCAGCAGCTTATACAGGGTCGGCTACGAGCAGTACTTC. Translated, it gives CASSLYRVGYEQYF. This chain links TRBV7-9 with TRBJ2-7; D perhaps matches TRBD1 (6 bases). This CDR3 has 14 residues. Germline CDR1 and CDR2: SEHNR and FQNEAQ (reference sequence). Trimming took 2 bases from V and 3 from J, leaving 11 bases between them.

Ten or more counts support this clonotype. CDR3 residues: CASILGTEAFF. Here the CDR3 DNA reads TGTGCCAGCATCCTCGGCACTGAAGCTTTCTTT. This chain links TRBV7-2 with TRBJ1-1, with unresolved D. The germline V and J ends were trimmed by 7 bases and 4 bases, with 7 bases remaining between them. This CDR3 comprises 11 residues. The germline gives CDR1 SGHTA, CDR2 FQGNSA.

There are many counts of this clonotype. The chain links TRBV6-6 to TRBJ2-3; D unresolved. The CDR3 is 15 amino acids. From germline, CDR1 is MNHNY and CDR2 SVGAGI (reference sequence). V lost 5 bases, J lost 5 bases, and 17 bases lay in between. CDR3: CASSQSWQVRDTQYF. In DNA, the CDR3 is TGTGCCAGCAGTCAGTCGTGGCAGGTCAGAGATACGCAGTATTTT.

The rearrangement joins TRBV7-9 to TRBJ2-5; 8 bases align to TRBD1. The CDR3 runs to 16 residues. J gave up 4 bases and V 5 bases, and 12 bases lay outside the gene matches. The V gene's germline CDR1 is SEHNR and CDR2 FQNEAQ (reference sequence). CDR3 amino acids: CASSRVDRAPGETQYF. DNA for the CDR3: TGTGCCAGCAGCAGAGTGGACAGGGCCCCGGGAGAGACCCAGTACTTC.

This clonotype showed up just a few times. A read error may explain this, as a much larger clone is one base away. The V and J genes are TRBV5-3 and TRBJ2-7; D not resolved. TRBV5-3 has ORF status, its function being uncertain. V was clipped by 10 bases and J by 4 bases, with 12 bases between them. The CDR3 runs to 11 residues. The CDR3 loop is CAGSAGYEQYF. The CDR3 DNA is TGTGCCGGCTCCGCCGGGTACGAGCAGTACTTC.